This is a list of T cell receptor beta chains from one sample in a study of T-cell memory formation after mild COVID-19. TCRdb reprocessed the 5' RACE reads via MiXCR and lists one record per CDR3 protein. The data hold about 40,000 distinct CDR3 sequences, with roughly 6.1% observed a single time. The sample was PBMCs or a T cell subset sorted from them (not recorded which). These receptors were obtained from an adult who had mild COVID-19 (a few samples of this study predate the infection). Cell type and time point are not known. Both conserved end residues are part of each CDR3. The order of the fields is J gene, D gene, clone size, V gene, CDR3 DNA, CDR3 protein. A D gene is named only where the DNA matches it firmly. Some rows have no size entry. The others give once, few or many, or a class for an expanded clone.

TRBJ2-3,TRBD2,many,TRBV5-1,TGCGCCAGCAGCTTGGTGGGGACTAGCGGGGCTGGAGATACGCAGTATTTT,CASSLVGTSGAGDTQYF
TRBJ1-5,.,many,TRBV23-1,TGCGCCAGTGAAGGAGCCAGGCAGGGTTTCGATCAGCCCCAGCATTTT,CASEGARQGFDQPQHF
TRBJ2-5,TRBD1,few,TRBV7-2,TGTGCCAGCAGCGTCGACAGGGGGCAAGAGACCCAGTACTTC,CASSVDRGQETQYF
TRBJ1-1,.,.,TRBV3-1,TGTGCCAGCAGCCAAGATACCAAGAACACTGAAGCTTTCTTT,CASSQDTKNTEAFF
TRBJ1-1,.,.,TRBV27,TGTGCCAGCAGTTTATCGCCCAGGGGCACTGAAGCTTTCTTT,CASSLSPRGTEAFF
TRBJ2-5,.,few,TRBV11-2,TGTGCCAGCAGCTTAGTGGGCACCATCCAAGAGACCCAGTACTTC,CASSLVGTIQETQYF
TRBJ1-2,.,medium-sized,TRBV12-3/TRBV12-4,TGTGCCAGCAGCCACGGACTGTTAAGCGGCTACACCTTC,CASSHGLLSGYTF
TRBJ1-2,TRBD1,.,TRBV7-2,TGTGCCAGCAGCCCTCGACAGGGGCCCAGGGGTGGCTACACCTTC,CASSPRQGPRGGYTF
TRBJ1-2,TRBD1,.,TRBV4-3,TGCGCCAGCAGCCAAGAAAAATCTCACAGGGGGAACTATGGCTACACCTTC,CASSQEKSHRGNYGYTF
TRBJ2-3,.,many,TRBV7-6,TGTGCCAGCAGCTCCAAGTACAGGGACAGCACAGATACGCAGTATTTT,CASSSKYRDSTDTQYF
TRBJ1-6,TRBD1,.,TRBV25-1,TGTGCCGCACAGGGGTCGTTCGGTTCACCCCTCCACTTT,CAAQGSFGSPLHF
TRBJ2-7,.,few,TRBV6-1,TGTGCCAGCAGTGATCGTTACGAGCAGTACTTC,CASSDRYEQYF
TRBJ2-2,.,.,TRBV4-3,TGCGCCAGCAGCCAAGATCTCCGACAATCCGGGGAGCTGTTTTTT,CASSQDLRQSGELFF
TRBJ2-2,.,many,TRBV5-1,TGCGCCAGCAGCCCAAGGTCCCGAAACACCGGGGAGCTGTTTTTT,CASSPRSRNTGELFF
TRBJ2-1,TRBD2,many,TRBV6-5,TGTGCCAGCAGTTACGGGGGAGGGACCTACAATGAGCAGTTCTTC,CASSYGGGTYNEQFF
TRBJ2-3,TRBD1,many,TRBV7-8,TGTGCCAGCAGCCAGACCGGGACAGGGTCCCCCACAGATACGCAGTATTTT,CASSQTGTGSPTDTQYF
TRBJ1-4,TRBD1,few,TRBV10-3,TGTGCCATCAGTGGGGACAGCCAGGGCCCCATTGGTGAAAAACTGTTTTTT,CAISGDSQGPIGEKLFF
TRBJ2-1,TRBD2,.,TRBV29-1,TGCAGCGCTGGGGGACTAGCGGCCGTCTACAATGAGCAGTTCTTC,CSAGGLAAVYNEQFF
TRBJ2-3,.,many,TRBV5-1,TGCGCCAGCAGCTGGACCCACACAGATACGCAGTATTTT,CASSWTHTDTQYF
TRBJ2-1,TRBD2,few,TRBV6-2/TRBV6-3,TGTGCCAGCGTAGCGGGAGTTTCGTACAATGAGCAGTTCTTC,CASVAGVSYNEQFF
TRBJ2-6,.,.,TRBV9,TGTGCCAGCAGCGTAGCGCCGGAGGCCAACGTCCTGACTTTC,CASSVAPEANVLTF
TRBJ2-2,.,few,TRBV7-9,TGTGCCAGCTCACAGAGCACCGGGGAGCTGTTTTTT,CASSQSTGELFF
TRBJ2-7,TRBD1,many,TRBV5-1,TGCGCCAGCAGCTTGGAGACAGGGACGAACGAGCAGTACTTC,CASSLETGTNEQYF
TRBJ2-7,TRBD1,many,TRBV6-2/TRBV6-3,TGTGCCAGCAGACCCGGGACAGGGGTGTTAGAGCAGTACTTC,CASRPGTGVLEQYF
TRBJ1-3,.,.,TRBV6-2/TRBV6-3,TGTGCCAGCAGTCCCCCTGGTCCAAACTCTGGAAACACCATATATTTT,CASSPPGPNSGNTIYF
TRBJ2-3,TRBD2,many,TRBV20-1,TGCAGTGCTAGAAGGGTAGCGGGAGGTCGAAAAGATACGCAGTATTTT,CSARRVAGGRKDTQYF
TRBJ1-5,TRBD1,many,TRBV12-3/TRBV12-4,TGTGCCAGCAGCCAGGGACAGGGAATAGGCAATCAGCCCCAGCATTTT,CASSQGQGIGNQPQHF
TRBJ1-5,TRBD1,many,TRBV7-9,TGTGCCAGCAGCTACAAGGGGGCTATTCAGCCCCAGCATTTT,CASSYKGAIQPQHF
TRBJ2-1,TRBD2,.,TRBV7-3,TGTGCCAGCAGCTTAACCCCTCCCGGACTAGCGGGAGTTAGGGGGAGGCAGTTCTTC,CASSLTPPGLAGVRGRQFF
TRBJ2-3,TRBD1,.,TRBV13,TGTGCCAGCAGCTCCGGGACAGGGCTCGTGACAGATACGCAGTATTTT,CASSSGTGLVTDTQYF
TRBJ2-1,.,many,TRBV5-1,TGCGCCAGCAGCTTGGACAGGTACAATGAGCAGTTCTTC,CASSLDRYNEQFF
TRBJ1-1,.,many,TRBV5-1,TGCGCCAGCAGCTTGGGTGGGGCGGGGGTCATGAACACTGAAGCTTTCTTT,CASSLGGAGVMNTEAFF
TRBJ2-2,TRBD2,.,TRBV7-2,TGTGCCAGCAGCTCGGGACTAGCGGGAGGTACCGGGGAGCTGTTTTTT,CASSSGLAGGTGELFF
TRBJ1-2,.,few,TRBV28,TGTGCCAGCAGTTTACAGGGCAGCTATGGCTACACCTTC,CASSLQGSYGYTF
TRBJ1-1,.,.,TRBV4-2,TGTGCCAGCAGCCAACTGTTAGGAGGCCTCGGGACTGAAGCTTTCTTT,CASSQLLGGLGTEAFF
TRBJ2-4,TRBD1,many,TRBV20-1,TGCAGTGCAGAGCTCGGGACAGGGCGCATTCAGTACTTC,CSAELGTGRIQYF
TRBJ2-3,.,many,TRBV7-3,TGTGCCAGCAGCTTATCCCCAGGGGTTGGCACAGATACGCAGTATTTT,CASSLSPGVGTDTQYF
TRBJ2-7,TRBD1,many,TRBV4-1,TGCGCCAGCAGCCAAGGACAGGGTCCCCGATACGAGCAGTACTTC,CASSQGQGPRYEQYF
TRBJ1-5,TRBD1,.,TRBV30,TGTGCCTGCGGACAGGGGCAAAATCAGCCCCAGCATTTT,CACGQGQNQPQHF
TRBJ2-5,.,many,TRBV4-3,TGCGCCAGCAGCCCTAAAGAGACCCAGTACTTC,CASSPKETQYF
TRBJ2-2,TRBD2,many,TRBV4-2,TGTGCCAGCAGCCGGGAAGCGGGAGTAGACACCGGGGAGCTGTTTTTT,CASSREAGVDTGELFF
TRBJ2-7,TRBD1,.,TRBV7-2,TGTGCCAGCAGCTCGAGGGGGACAGGGCCCTACGAGCAGTACTTC,CASSSRGTGPYEQYF
TRBJ2-1,.,.,TRBV7-2,TGTGCCAGCAGCTCCCGAGCTGACGCAAATGAGCAGTTCTTC,CASSSRADANEQFF
TRBJ1-5,TRBD1,.,TRBV19,TGTGCCAGTACCCCCACAGGGGATGTTAATCAGCCCCAGCATTTT,CASTPTGDVNQPQHF
TRBJ1-2,.,few,TRBV7-8,TGTGCCAGCTCACAGCCTGACTATGGCTACACCTTC,CASSQPDYGYTF
TRBJ2-3,.,few,TRBV7-9,TGTGCCAGCAGCTTAGGTATGGGCACAGATACGCAGTATTTT,CASSLGMGTDTQYF
TRBJ1-2,.,many,TRBV5-1,TGCGCCAGCAGCCAGGAGACTGCGCTATATGGCTACACCTTC,CASSQETALYGYTF
TRBJ2-5,TRBD2,many,TRBV5-8,TGTGCCAGCAGCCCCCGGGCGGGGGGCCTTCAAGAGACCCAGTACTTC,CASSPRAGGLQETQYF
TRBJ2-1,TRBD2,many,TRBV7-9,TGTGCCAGCAGCTCTCAGCGGGGGGTTTACAATGAGCAGTTCTTC,CASSSQRGVYNEQFF
TRBJ2-7,.,.,TRBV7-8,TGTGCCAGCACCCTGGGACACCAATCCTACGAGCAGTACTTC,CASTLGHQSYEQYF
TRBJ1-1,.,.,TRBV4-1,TGCGCCAGCAGCCAAGGGGGGAGTTTCCGGAACACTGAAGCTTTCTTT,CASSQGGSFRNTEAFF